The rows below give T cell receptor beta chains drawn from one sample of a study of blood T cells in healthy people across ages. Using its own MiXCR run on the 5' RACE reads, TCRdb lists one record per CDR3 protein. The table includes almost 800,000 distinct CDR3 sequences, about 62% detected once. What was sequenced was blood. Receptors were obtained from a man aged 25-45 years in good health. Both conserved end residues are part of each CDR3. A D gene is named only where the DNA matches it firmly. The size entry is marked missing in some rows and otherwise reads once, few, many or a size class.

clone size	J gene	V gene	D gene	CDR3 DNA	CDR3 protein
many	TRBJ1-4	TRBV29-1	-	TGCAGCGCTGTCTCGTCCAGGGTGGGAGAAAAACTGTTTTTT	CSAVSSRVGEKLFF
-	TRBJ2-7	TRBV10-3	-	TGTGCCATCAGCTCCACAGTAAATGAGCAGTACTTC	CAISSTVNEQYF
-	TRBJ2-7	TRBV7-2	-	TGTGCCAACAGCGTTTTGGGGTCCTACGAGCAGTACTTC	CANSVLGSYEQYF
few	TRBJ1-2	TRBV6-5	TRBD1	TGTGCCAGCAGTGGCGGACAGGGCTCCTATGGCTACACCTTC	CASSGGQGSYGYTF
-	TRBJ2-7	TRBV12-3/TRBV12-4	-	TGTGCCAGCAGTTTATTGGCAGGGATGGACGAGCAGTACTTC	CASSLLAGMDEQYF
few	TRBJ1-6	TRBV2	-	TGTGCCAGCGGACGGAGCTCCTATAATTCACCCCTCCACTTT	CASGRSSYNSPLHF
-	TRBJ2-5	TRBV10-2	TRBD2	TGCGCCAGCAGTGGGACTAGCGGGACAGAGACCCAGTACTTC	CASSGTSGTETQYF
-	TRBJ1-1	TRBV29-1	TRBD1	TGCAGCGCATCGACAGGGGACACTGAAGCTTTCTTT	CSASTGDTEAFF
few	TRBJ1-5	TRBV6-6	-	TGTGCCAGCACCCCAGACGGCTATAATCAGCCCCAGCATTTT	CASTPDGYNQPQHF
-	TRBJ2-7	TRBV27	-	TGTGCCAGCAGTTTATCGGAGGGAAGGGGTGTAAGCGAGCAGTACTTC	CASSLSEGRGVSEQYF
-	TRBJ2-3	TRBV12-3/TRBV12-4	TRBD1	TGTGCCAGCAGTCCTAGTGAGACAGGGACAGATACGCAGTATTTT	CASSPSETGTDTQYF
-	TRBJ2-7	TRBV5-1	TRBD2	TGCGCCAGCAGCTGGTCGGGACTAGCGTTCGAGCAGTACTTC	CASSWSGLAFEQYF
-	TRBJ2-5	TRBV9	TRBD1	TGTGCCAGCAGCCTTAAGGGACAGGGGGGATTAGAGACCCAGTACTTC	CASSLKGQGGLETQYF
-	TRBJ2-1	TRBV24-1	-	TGTGCCACCAGTGACCCGGGGGCCGGCTCGGGTGAGCAGTTCTTC	CATSDPGAGSGEQFF
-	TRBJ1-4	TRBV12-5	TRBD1	TGTGCTAGTGGTTTGGCGATGGACAGGTTCGGAAAACTGTTTTTT	CASGLAMDRFGKLFF
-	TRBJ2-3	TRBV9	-	TGTGCCAGCAGCGAAACTGGACAGCCGGATGGGGATACGCAGTATTTT	CASSETGQPDGDTQYF
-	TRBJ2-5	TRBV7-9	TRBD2	TGTGCCAGCAGCTTAGCGAGTCTGGGACTAGCGGGGGGAGTCGGAGAGACCCAGTACTTC	CASSLASLGLAGGVGETQYF
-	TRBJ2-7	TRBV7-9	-	TGTGCCAGCAGCCTATACAAGAACGAGCAGTACTTC	CASSLYKNEQYF
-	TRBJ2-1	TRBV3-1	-	TGTGCCAGCAGCCAAGATGGGGTCGAAGAGACCCAGTTCTTC	CASSQDGVEETQFF
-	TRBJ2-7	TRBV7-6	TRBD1	TGTGCCAGCAGCCAATTGGGGGCAGGGGGCTACGAGCAGTACTTC	CASSQLGAGGYEQYF
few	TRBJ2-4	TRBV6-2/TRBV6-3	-	TGTGCCAGCAGTCCCGGGGAAGGTCAGTACTTC	CASSPGEGQYF
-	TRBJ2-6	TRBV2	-	TGTGCCAGCAGTGACTTCCGTTCTGGGGCCAACGTCCTGACTTTC	CASSDFRSGANVLTF
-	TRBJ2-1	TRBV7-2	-	TGTGCCAGCAGCTCTAGCCTCAATGAACAGTTCTTC	CASSSSLNEQFF
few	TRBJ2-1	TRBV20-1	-	TGCAGTGCTAGCCCCGACGGAATTGGCCTTGAGCAGTTCTTC	CSASPDGIGLEQFF
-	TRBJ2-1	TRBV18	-	TGTGCCAGCTCACCAACAGGTTACCCCCACAATGAGCAGTTCTTC	CASSPTGYPHNEQFF
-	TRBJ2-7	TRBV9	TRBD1	TGTGCCAGCAGCTTGGGGACAGAAGAGCAGTACTTC	CASSLGTEEQYF
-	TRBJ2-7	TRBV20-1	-	TGCAGTATATCGAGTGTTGCGGGGCGGGTCAACGAGCAGTACTTC	CSISSVAGRVNEQYF
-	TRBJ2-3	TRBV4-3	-	TGCGCCAGCAGCCAAAATAAACAGCACACAGATACGCAGTATTTT	CASSQNKQHTDTQYF
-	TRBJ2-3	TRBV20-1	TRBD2	TGCAGTGCTCCCCATAGCGGGGTACTGGATACGCAGTATTTT	CSAPHSGVLDTQYF
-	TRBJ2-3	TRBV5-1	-	TGCGCCAGCAGCGCCGGACTGTCACAAGATACGCAGTATTTT	CASSAGLSQDTQYF
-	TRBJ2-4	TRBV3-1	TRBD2	TGTGCCAGCAGCCGCCGGACTAGCGGGGCCAAAAACATTCAGTACTTC	CASSRRTSGAKNIQYF
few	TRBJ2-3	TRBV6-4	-	TGTGCCAGCAGTGATACTAGGTTCACAGATACGCAGTATTTT	CASSDTRFTDTQYF
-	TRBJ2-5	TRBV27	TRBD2	TGTGCCAGCAGTTTATACAGCGGGGGGGCTACAGAGACCCAGTACTTC	CASSLYSGGATETQYF
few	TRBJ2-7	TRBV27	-	TGTGCCAGCAGTTTATCGTGGGACAACGATTACTACGAGCAGTACTTC	CASSLSWDNDYYEQYF
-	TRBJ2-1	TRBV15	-	TGTGCCACCAGCAGAGGAGGGTCAGGGAATGGTGAGCAGTTCTTC	CATSRGGSGNGEQFF
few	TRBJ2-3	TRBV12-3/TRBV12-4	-	TGTGCCAGCAGTTTACGGGCTAGGGGCACAGATACGCAGTATTTT	CASSLRARGTDTQYF
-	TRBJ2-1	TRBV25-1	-	TGTGCCAGCAGTGGCCAGGGTAGGGGAAGAGGTGAGCAGTTCTTC	CASSGQGRGRGEQFF
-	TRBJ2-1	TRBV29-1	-	TGCAGCGTTGAATGGGGGGTTGAGCAGTTCTTC	CSVEWGVEQFF
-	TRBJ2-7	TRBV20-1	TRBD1	TGCAGTGCTAGGGCAGGGGGCTGGTACGAGCAGTACTTC	CSARAGGWYEQYF
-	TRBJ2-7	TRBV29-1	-	TGCAGCGTGTCTGACAGTAGCTCCTACGAGCAGTACTTC	CSVSDSSSYEQYF
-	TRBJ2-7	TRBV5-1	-	TGCGCCAGCAGCTCTAGGGGTGGGGCGGACGAGCAGTACTTC	CASSSRGGADEQYF
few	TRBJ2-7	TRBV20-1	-	TGCAGTGCTAGAGATCCAGGGGACGAGCAGTACTTC	CSARDPGDEQYF
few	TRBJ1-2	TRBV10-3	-	TGTGCCATCATGGCCTCGCTGGGATTCTCGAACTATGGCTACACCTTC	CAIMASLGFSNYGYTF
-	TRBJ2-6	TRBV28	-	TGTGCCAGCAGGAGGGACTCTGGGGCCAACGTCCTGACTTTC	CASRRDSGANVLTF
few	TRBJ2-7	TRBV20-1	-	TGCAGTGCTAGTAAAGGAAACGAGCAGTACTTC	CSASKGNEQYF
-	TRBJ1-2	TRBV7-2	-	TGTGCCAGCAGCTCATCGGCAGGGGAGGTCTATGGCTACACCTTC	CASSSSAGEVYGYTF
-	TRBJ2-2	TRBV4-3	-	TGCGCCAGCAGCCAGGGGGGGCTAGTAAGAAGGGGGGAGCTGTTTTTT	CASSQGGLVRRGELFF
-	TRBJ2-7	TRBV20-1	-	TGCAGTGCTAGCCTCCTTTACGAGCAGTACTTC	CSASLLYEQYF
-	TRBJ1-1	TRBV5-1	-	TGCGCCAGCACTACGGTCGGGGGAACTGAAGCTTTCTTT	CASTTVGGTEAFF
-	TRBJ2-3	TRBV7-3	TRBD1	TGTGCTAGCAGCCTGGACAGGGCTCGGGATACGCAGTATTTT	CASSLDRARDTQYF
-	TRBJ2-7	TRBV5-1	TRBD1	TGCGCCGGCAGCCGTTCGACAGGGGGTAACTACGAGCAGTACTTC	CAGSRSTGGNYEQYF
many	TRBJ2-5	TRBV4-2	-	TGTGCCAGCAGCCCTGGTGGCCTCCAAGAGACCCAGTACTTC	CASSPGGLQETQYF
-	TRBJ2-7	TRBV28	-	TGTGCCAGCGAGGACATTCTCTACGAGCAGTACTTC	CASEDILYEQYF
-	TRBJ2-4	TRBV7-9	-	TGTGCCAGCAGCTTATATCCCCCGACAGATGCCAAAAACATTCAGTACTTC	CASSLYPPTDAKNIQYF
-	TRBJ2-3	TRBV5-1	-	TGCGCCAGCAGCTCGACCGGGACCTCCTTAGATACGCAGTATTTT	CASSSTGTSLDTQYF
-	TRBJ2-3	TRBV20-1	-	TGCAGTGCTTTGATGACTCGCACAGATACGCAGTATTTT	CSALMTRTDTQYF
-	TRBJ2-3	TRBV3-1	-	TGTGCCAGCAGCCAAGATGGAGGATACACAGATACGCAGTATTTT	CASSQDGGYTDTQYF
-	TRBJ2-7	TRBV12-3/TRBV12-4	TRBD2	TGTGCCAGCACCAATAGCGGGGGCGAGCAGTACTTC	CASTNSGGEQYF
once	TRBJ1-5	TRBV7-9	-	TGTGCCAGCAGCCCCGGGTCGACTAATCAGCCCCAGCATTTT	CASSPGSTNQPQHF